One and the same sample provided the 27 T cell receptor beta chains below, sequenced in a study of blood T cell repertoires in COVID-19. Sequencing used immunoSEQ multiplex PCR; TCRdb keeps in-frame clones, though not all of them. The table records 350,000 to 450,000 clones, roughly 91% of them present only once. The sample comprised PBMCs or T cells enriched from blood (not recorded which). The receptors were gathered from a woman in her thirties who had recovered from COVID-19.

The gene calls are TRBV28 and TRBJ1-1; possible D gene TRBD1, 6 bases. The V gene's germline CDR1 is MDHEN and CDR2 SYDVKM. V shed 6 bases and J shed 4 bases, with 18 bases lying between them. The CDR3 sequence is 15 residues long. The CDR3 spells CASRASQGMGTEAFF. Written as DNA, the CDR3 is TGTGCCAGCAGAGCCTCCCAGGGGATGGGCACTGAAGCTTTCTTT.

The chain is built from TRBV29-1 and TRBJ1-1; possibly TRBD1 for D (5 bases). V lost 6 bases, J lost 8 bases, and 16 bases lay in between. CDR1 is SQVTM and CDR2 is ANQGSEA in the germline V gene. The CDR3 is made up of 12 amino acids. For the CDR3, the DNA is TGCAGCGTCTTGACAGAAGTGGTAGAAGCTTTCTTT. Amino acids: CSVLTEVVEAFF. Drawing the rest from reference TRBV29-1 and TRBJ1-1, the complete variable domain is SAVISQKPSRDICQRGTSLTIQCQVDSQVTMMFWYRQQPGQSLTLIATANQGSEATYESGFVIDKFPISRPNLTFSTLTVSNMSPEDSSIYLCSVLTEVVEAFFGQGTRLTVV.

This clone was observed a single time. This CDR3 reads CASSLDARLPYEQYF. The CDR3 nucleotides are TGTGCCAGCAGCTTAGATGCACGTCTACCTTACGAGCAGTACTTC. The V and J genes are TRBV11-2 and TRBJ2-7; unclear D gene. The CDR3 length is 15 residues. V was trimmed by 0 bases and J by 4 bases, leaving 13 bases between them. CDR1 SGHAT and CDR2 FQNNGV come from the germline V gene. Full variable domain (rest looked up from reference TRBV11-2 and TRBJ2-7): EAGVAQSPRYKIIEKRQSVAFWCNPISGHATLYWYQQILGQGPKLLIQFQNNGVVDDSQLPKDRFSAERLKGVDSTLKIQPAKLEDSAVYLCASSLDARLPYEQYFGPGTRLTVT.

The chain couples TRBV7-2 to TRBJ1-5; unclear D gene. The V gene's germline CDR1 is SGHTA and CDR2 FQGNSA. This CDR3 region has 17 residues. Deletions cut 2 bases from V and 0 bases from J, with 14 bases between. CDR3 sequence reads: CASSLFGGRYSNQPQHF. The CDR3 DNA follows: TGTGCCAGCAGCTTATTCGGCGGAAGATATAGCAATCAGCCCCAGCATTTT.

This chain links TRBV19 with TRBJ1-1; the D is unclear. The CDR3 totals 12 residues. CDR1 LNHDA and CDR2 SQIVND come from the germline V gene (reference sequence). Trimming pared 5 bases from V and 1 base from J, leaving 5 bases between. In nucleotides, the CDR3 is TGTGCCAGTAGTGACAAGAACACTGAAGCTTTCTTT. Protein sequence: CASSDKNTEAFF. Using reference TRBV19 and TRBJ1-1 for the parts outside the CDR3, the full variable domain is DGGITQSPKYLFRKEGQNVTLSCEQNLNHDAMYWYRQDPGQGLRLIYYSQIVNDFQKGDIAEGYSVSREKKESFPLTVTSAQKNPTAFYLCASSDKNTEAFFGQGTRLTVV.

This chain links TRBV28 with TRBJ2-3; 8 nucleotides agree with TRBD1. The CDR3 runs 15 residues. After removal of 6 bases from V and 1 base from J, the junction contained 6 bases not matched to a gene. CDR1 is MDHEN and CDR2 is SYDVKM in the germline V gene. CDR3 loop: CASSLDRGGTDTQYF. Here the CDR3 DNA reads TGTGCCAGCAGCCTTGACAGGGGCGGCACAGATACGCAGTATTTT. The entire variable domain, with the rest obtained from reference TRBV28 and TRBJ2-3, is as follows: DVKVTQSSRYLVKRTGEKVFLECVQDMDHENMFWYRQDPGLGLRLIYFSYDVKMKEKGDIPEGYSVSREKKERFSLILESASTNQTSMYLCASSLDRGGTDTQYFGPGTRLTVL.

CDR3: CASSLLQGQDYGYTF. The CDR3 DNA sequence: TGCGCCAGCAGCTTGTTACAGGGGCAGGACTATGGCTACACCTTC. The chain employs TRBV5-1 and TRBJ1-2; 7 positions match TRBD1. J gave up 3 bases and V 1 base, and 6 bases lay outside the gene matches. Germline loops: CDR1 SGHRS, CDR2 YFSETQ. This CDR3 is built from 15 residues.

The table lists this clone with a few counts. V gene TRBV29-1 combines with J gene TRBJ2-7; TRBD2 matches 9 bases. With 2 bases clipped from V and 6 bases from J, the junction kept 8 bases outside the gene matches. Germline V gene sequence: CDR1 SQVTM, CDR2 ANQGSEA. The CDR3 covers 14 residues. CDR3 region: CSVESVKAGGEQYF. The CDR3, as DNA: TGCAGCGTTGAAAGCGTAAAAGCGGGAGGCGAGCAGTACTTC.

This chain joins TRBV30 and TRBJ2-1; 9 nucleotides agree with TRBD2. The trim removed 4 bases at V and 7 bases at J, leaving 11 bases unmatched. The CDR3 runs to 15 residues. Germline V gives CDR1 GTSNPN, CDR2 SVGIG (reference sequence). CDR3 loop: CAWITRGGARNEQFF. The CDR3 DNA reads TGTGCCTGGATTACCCGCGGGGGGGCGAGAAATGAGCAGTTCTTC.

This clone was seen a single time. The V gene is TRBV7-9, the J gene TRBJ1-1; a weak D match, TRBD1 (5 bases). Between the trimmed V and J ends, which lost 1 base and 6 bases, there was a span of 6 bases. Looked up from germline, CDR1 is SEHNR and CDR2 is FQNEAQ (reference sequence). This CDR3 is 12 amino acids long. The CDR3 DNA follows: TGTGCCAGCAGCTTAGTCAGGGCTGAAGCTTTCTTT. It encodes CASSLVRAEAFF.

The V and J genes are TRBV28 and TRBJ1-1, with 11 bases identical to TRBD1. The J segment lost 5 bases and the V segment lost 1 base, leaving 6 bases of the junction unmatched. The CDR3 length is 16 residues. CDR1 and CDR2 from the germline V gene are MDHEN and SYDVKM. This chain's CDR3 is CASSLSGQGARTEAFF. Written as DNA, the CDR3 is TGTGCCAGCAGTTTATCCGGACAGGGGGCGAGGACTGAAGCTTTCTTT.

This clone occurred a few times. This sample also contains other DNA sequences that code for the same CDR3. The chain has TRBV7-9 and TRBJ2-7; TRBD1 might be the D (5 bases). The CDR3 runs 12 residues. Germline V lookup: CDR1 SEHNR, CDR2 FQNEAQ (reference sequence). Between the trimmed V and J ends, which lost 3 bases and 2 bases, there was a span of 5 bases. The CDR3 DNA follows: TGTGCCAGCAGCTTGGACACCTACGAGCAGTACTTC. This codes for CASSLDTYEQYF.

With respect to this clone: Other DNA sequences in the sample encode the same CDR3. The J gene is TRBJ1-4, the V gene TRBV4-1; the match to TRBD1 covers 7 bases. The CDR3 has 15 amino acids. Losses at the gene ends were 2 bases for V and 5 bases for J; bases not matched to a gene: 5. Germline lookup yields CDR1 MGHRA and CDR2 YSYEKL. The CDR3 loop is CASSQPGQTNEKLFF. The DNA for the CDR3 is TGCGCCAGCAGCCAACCGGGACAGACGAATGAAAAACTGTTTTTT.

The chain is built from TRBV27 and TRBJ1-2, with D maybe TRBD1 (6 bases). Between the trimmed V and J ends, which lost 3 bases and 8 bases, there was a span of 13 bases. CDR3 length equals 13 residues. The germline gives CDR1 MNHEY, CDR2 SMNVEV (reference sequence). The DNA of the CDR3 is TGTGCCAGCAGTTTCGGGGGGGGGCAAGGCTACACCTTC. Translating gives CASSFGGGQGYTF.

The sample holds one count of this clone. The chain couples TRBV5-6 to TRBJ1-2; D call uncertain. Germline loops: CDR1 SGHDT, CDR2 YYEEEE. The CDR3 runs to 14 residues. V lost 0 bases to trimming and J lost 8 bases, with 14 bases between them. CDR3 sequence reads: CASSLAEGGEGYTF. The CDR3 nucleotides are TGTGCCAGCAGCTTGGCCGAGGGAGGAGAAGGCTACACCTTC.

V and J are TRBV28 and TRBJ2-7; TRBD2 matches at 9 bases. Per the germline V gene, CDR1 is MDHEN and CDR2 is SYDVKM. The length of the CDR3 is 17 residues. The ends lost 3 bases at V and 9 bases at J; junction bases unmatched: 18. The CDR3 DNA reads as TGTGCCAGCAGTTTCGGTCTAGCGGGAATGCCCCAGGGGTGGCAGTACTTC. As protein: CASSFGLAGMPQGWQYF.

The V gene is TRBV7-2, the J gene TRBJ1-6; TRBD1 aligns across 7 bases. CDR1 is SGHTA and CDR2 is FQGNSA in the germline V gene. The V segment lost 0 bases and the J segment 6 bases; nucleotides outside the gene matches: 5. The length of the CDR3 is 16 residues. The CDR3 sequence: CASSLAQGQLNSPLHF. The CDR3 DNA is TGTGCCAGCAGCTTAGCCCAGGGACAGCTTAATTCACCCCTCCACTTT. Full variable domain (rest looked up from reference TRBV7-2 and TRBJ1-6): GAGVSQSPSNKVTEKGKDVELRCDPISGHTALYWYRQSLGQGLEFLIYFQGNSAPDKSGLPSDRFSAERTGGSVSTLTIQRTQQEDSAVYLCASSLAQGQLNSPLHFGNGTRLTVT.

The V gene is TRBV12-3 or TRBV12-4, the J gene TRBJ2-7; 9 positions match TRBD1. Trimming cost V 5 bases and J 6 bases; bases outside gene matches: 5. CDR3 length: 13 residues. For the CDR3, the DNA is TGTGCCAGCAGTAGACGACAGGGGGGCGAGCAGTACTTC. It yields the protein CASSRRQGGEQYF.

The chain recombines TRBV27 with TRBJ1-5; D might be TRBD1 (6 bases). Between the trimmed V and J ends, which lost 5 bases and 2 bases, there was a span of 16 bases. The CDR3 contains 16 residues. Looked up from germline, CDR1 is MNHEY and CDR2 is SMNVEV (reference sequence). The CDR3 DNA follows: TGTGCCAGCAGTCTCTCAGGGGTATTCGGCAATCAGCCCCAGCATTTT. Its protein product is CASSLSGVFGNQPQHF.

This chain joins TRBV21-1 and TRBJ1-5. TRBV21-1 corresponds to a pseudogene. There are 21 residues in the CDR3. The CDR3 coding sequence is TGTGCCAGCAGCGGAACTGTCTCTCGGATGTTGAGGGCTAAGAGCAATCAGCCCCAGCATTTT. Its translation: CASSGTVSRMLRAKSNQPQHF.

The chain couples TRBV18 to TRBJ2-3, with 8 bases matching TRBD1. This CDR3 spans 17 amino acids. Trimming cost V 1 base and J 3 bases; bases outside gene matches: 9. Germline values: CDR1 KGHSH, CDR2 LQKENI. The CDR3 spells CASSPRPTGESTDTQYF. For the CDR3, the DNA is TGTGCCAGCTCACCACGGCCGACAGGGGAGTCGACAGATACGCAGTATTTT. Based on the CDR3 plus reference TRBV18 and TRBJ2-3, the full variable domain is NAGVMQNPRHLVRRRGQEARLRCSPMKGHSHVYWYRQLPEEGLKFMVYLQKENIIDESGMPKERFSAEFPKEGPSILRIQQVVRGDSAAYFCASSPRPTGESTDTQYFGPGTRLTVL.

V gene TRBV7-3 combines with J gene TRBJ2-7, with D possibly being TRBD1 (6 bases). V shed 2 bases and J shed 4 bases, with 21 bases lying between them. Per the germline V gene, CDR1 is SGHTA and CDR2 is FQGTGA. This CDR3 is 17 amino acids long. CDR3 in amino acids: CASSLPGTGRGYYEQYF. The DNA of the CDR3 is TGTGCCAGCAGCTTACCTGGGACCGGCAGGGGCTATTACGAGCAGTACTTC.

V usage is TRBV21-1 and J usage is TRBJ2-7; the listed D gene, TRBD2, was not tested against the DNA. TRBV21-1 is a known pseudogene. CDR3 size: 20 residues. For the CDR3, the DNA is TGTGCCAGCAGCAAAAGGGAATCCGGGACTAGCGGGAGAAGACTGTACGAGCAGTACTTC. The encoded protein is CASSKRESGTSGRRLYEQYF.

V and J are TRBV10-3 and TRBJ1-5; D unclear. V shed 3 bases and J shed 6 bases, with 15 bases lying between them. The CDR3 is made up of 15 amino acids. CDR1 and CDR2 (germline): ENHRY, SYGVKD. CDR3 DNA: TGTGCCATCAGTGAAAAAGGAGGGTCTCCTCAGCCCCAGCATTTT. Protein: CAISEKGGSPQPQHF.

For the CDR3, the DNA is TGTGCCAGCAGTTTATTGGGGACTAGCTTTCCCCATGAGCAGTTCTTC. It yields the protein CASSLLGTSFPHEQFF. The chain couples TRBV28 to TRBJ2-1; TRBD2 agrees at 9 bases. Germline V CDR1 and CDR2: MDHEN, SYDVKM. V was pared by 1 base and J by 8 bases, with 9 bases of the junction left unmatched. This CDR3 has 16 amino acids. Supplemented by reference TRBV28 and TRBJ2-1, the full variable domain reads DVKVTQSSRYLVKRTGEKVFLECVQDMDHENMFWYRQDPGLGLRLIYFSYDVKMKEKGDIPEGYSVSREKKERFSLILESASTNQTSMYLCASSLLGTSFPHEQFFGPGTRLTVL.

This clone was seen a single time. This chain connects TRBV6-2 or TRBV6-3 to TRBJ2-7; D call uncertain. V dropped 4 bases and J dropped 4 bases, with 14 bases sitting between them. CDR1 MNHEY and CDR2 SVGEGT come from the germline V gene. The CDR3 sequence is 14 residues long. DNA of the CDR3: TGTGCCAGCAGTTGGTCAAGAGGAACTTACGAGCAGTACTTC. Translated: CASSWSRGTYEQYF.

The chain recombines TRBV5-5 with TRBJ2-5; D gene unclear. Between the trimmed V and J ends, which lost 1 base and 2 bases, there was a span of 9 bases. CDR1 SGHKS and CDR2 YYEKEE come from the germline V gene (reference sequence). The CDR3 has 14 amino acids. In nucleotides, the CDR3 is TGTGCCAGCAGCTTGCATGTCTATCAAGAGACCCAGTACTTC. Translation: CASSLHVYQETQYF.